This T cell receptor beta chain was captured in a study of neurological immune-mediated disorders. Trimming at V came to 1 base and at J to 2 bases, leaving 3 bases not matched to a gene. The CDR3 has 15 residues. The germline V gene encodes CDR1 SGHRS and CDR2 YFSETQ. TCRdb redid the calling of the 5' RACE reads with MiXCR, one entry per CDR3 protein. The sample contains more than 50,000 distinct CDR3 sequences, less than 25% of which appear only once. This clonotype showed up many times. This sample's time point: technical triplicate 2. This receptor was identified in a man aged 60-69 years with HTLV-1-associated myelopathy (HAM/TSP). The rearrangement uses TRBV5-1 and TRBJ2-4; 7 bases align to TRBD2. Material: PBMCs. The CDR3 loop reads CASSLPSGTKNIQYF. The CDR3 DNA reads TGCGCCAGCAGCTTGCCTAGCGGTACCAAAAACATTCAGTACTTC. The full variable domain, rest sourced from reference TRBV5-1 and TRBJ2-4, is KAGVTQTPRYLIKTRGQQVTLSCSPISGHRSVSWYQQTPGQGLQFLFEYFSETQRNKGNFPGRFSGRQFSNSRSEMNVSTLELGDSALYLCASSLPSGTKNIQYFGAGTRLSVL.